These T cell receptor beta chains were read from a single sample in a study of blood T cell repertoires in COVID-19. Clones were sequenced by immunoSEQ multiplex PCR, and TCRdb holds only the in-frame ones, with some missing. The sample carries around 70,000 clones, around 86% recorded once. Sequencing was performed on peripheral blood. These receptors were taken from a woman older than 75 with active or convalescent COVID-19. Both conserved end residues are part of each CDR3. A D gene is named only where the DNA matches it firmly. Part of the rows lack a size; the others show once, few, many or a class for expanded clones.

j_call clone_size v_call d_call cdr3_aa
TRBJ2-1 - TRBV27 - CASSLSLGATPFSEQFF
TRBJ1-5 - TRBV18 - CASSPLEDQPQHF
TRBJ1-6 - TRBV5-1 TRBD1 CASRAETGNSPLHF
TRBJ2-3 - TRBV19 TRBD1 CASSLTGDTDTQYF
TRBJ2-1 - TRBV18 - CASSPTGTSYNEQFF
TRBJ1-6 - TRBV7-2 - CASSPAPPSSPLHF
TRBJ2-3 few TRBV9 - CASSASGHDSDTQYF
TRBJ1-2 - TRBV18 - CASSPDTQYGYTF
TRBJ1-4 - TRBV27 - CASRTGTNLGKLFF
TRBJ2-3 - TRBV5-4 - CASSLGQQTRGDTQYF
TRBJ1-2 - TRBV19 TRBD1 CASSIDPPGGIDGYTF
TRBJ1-4 - TRBV19 - CASSTQATNEKLFF
TRBJ1-1 - TRBV5-4 TRBD1 CASSRRTGVLTEAFF
TRBJ2-5 - TRBV27 - CASRRGLKETQYF
TRBJ2-1 - TRBV18 - CASSPATGYNEQFF
TRBJ1-1 - TRBV5-4 - CASSFQGIEAFF
TRBJ1-4 - TRBV28 - CASRETGTPEKLFF
TRBJ2-3 - TRBV20-1 - CSARIQDTQYF
TRBJ1-5 - TRBV19 - CASRGGRNSNQPQHF
TRBJ1-3 - TRBV7-9 - CASSPRQEVGNTIYF
TRBJ2-7 - TRBV27 TRBD1 CASSWKTPGQGVSEQYF
TRBJ2-7 - TRBV5-4 - CASTNRQGGDNSYEQYF
TRBJ2-7 - TRBV11-2 - CASGNTFPYEQYF
TRBJ1-1 once TRBV5-1 TRBD1 CASSLVYDRENTEAFF
TRBJ1-4 - TRBV2 - CASTLDSINEKLFF
TRBJ2-1 - TRBV10-3 TRBD2 CAISEVAGGPSGNEQFF
TRBJ1-1 - TRBV27 - CASSGQPQGTEAFF
TRBJ2-5 - TRBV19 - CASRPGGSYQETQYF
TRBJ1-4 - TRBV15 TRBD1 CATSRLSQGLATNEKLFF
TRBJ1-6 few TRBV19 - CASSIGPRGSPLHF
TRBJ1-6 - TRBV6-2/TRBV6-3 - CASSYLTQGTLSPLHF
TRBJ2-1 once TRBV7-8 TRBD1 CASSYRSAGQGYNEQFF
TRBJ1-3 - TRBV10-3 - CAIRTPTLSGNTIYF
TRBJ1-2 few TRBV29-1 - CSASGIDGYTF
TRBJ2-3 few TRBV9 TRBD1 CASSAQTGYKDTQYF
TRBJ1-6 - TRBV19 - CASTTRTGGGSPLHF
TRBJ2-7 - TRBV3-1/TRBV3-2 TRBD2 CASSEGLAGAYEQYF
TRBJ1-1 - TRBV11-2 - CASSFGVLEAFF
TRBJ1-2 - TRBV21-1 - CASSKADRGYSDGYTF
TRBJ2-1 - TRBV5-4 TRBD2 CASSFPGGPGGQFF
TRBJ1-1 - TRBV5-1 TRBD1 CASSLTGANTEAFF
TRBJ2-5 - TRBV30 - CAWSGASRVTQYF
TRBJ1-6 - TRBV27 - CASSFKKHPAWTPDSPLHF
TRBJ2-2 - TRBV7-2 - CASSLGLATGELFF
TRBJ1-5 - TRBV3-1/TRBV3-2 - CASSQRGSNQPQHF
TRBJ1-2 - TRBV19 - CASSTGAGYTF
TRBJ2-2 - TRBV3-1/TRBV3-2 TRBD2 CASSHSILAGQNANTGELFF
TRBJ1-3 - TRBV7-3 TRBD1 CASSSGQGAMDTIYF